Listed here are 23 T cell receptor beta chains from one sample, sequenced in a study of T cell responses to AZD1222 COVID-19 vaccine. Some clones are missing from TCRdb's copy, which holds only in-frame ones; the method was immunoSEQ multiplex PCR. The table records some 110,000 clones, around nine tenths of them present only once. The starting material was peripheral blood, obtained 28 days after the second AZD1222 dose. The receptors were gathered from an adult who received the AZD1222 COVID-19 vaccine.

This chain joins TRBV2 and TRBJ1-5; D is ambiguous. This CDR3 spans 13 amino acids. Germline-derived CDR1 and CDR2 are SNHLY and FYNNEI. Trimming left V 6 bases short and J 9 bases short, with 15 bases between. The CDR3 here is CASRLETAAPQHF. Here the CDR3 DNA reads TGTGCCAGCAGATTAGAGACCGCCGCGCCCCAGCATTTT.

Only a few counts were recorded for this clone. V and J are TRBV11-2 and TRBJ1-2, with TRBD1 matching over 7 bases. Trimming cost V 4 bases and J 8 bases; bases outside gene matches: 4. Germline CDR1 SGHAT, CDR2 FQNNGV. The CDR3 contains 12 residues. The CDR3 sequence is CASSSGQTGYTF. The CDR3, as DNA: TGTGCCAGCAGCTCGGGACAGACGGGCTACACCTTC.

This chain joins TRBV12-3 or TRBV12-4 and TRBJ1-5; D perhaps matches TRBD1 (5 bases). The CDR3 loop spans 13 amino acids. V lost 6 bases to trimming and J lost 5 bases, with 11 bases between them. In DNA, the CDR3 is TGTGCCAGCAGACCCAGGGATTATCAGCCCCAGCATTTT. As protein: CASRPRDYQPQHF.

This sequence joins TRBV12-5 and TRBJ2-2; the D is unclear. The CDR3 totals 12 residues. Germline assignment: CDR1 LGHNT and CDR2 FRNRAP. Trimming left V 6 bases short and J 3 bases short, with 5 bases between. CDR3 in amino acids: CASGSDTGELFF. The CDR3, as DNA: TGTGCTAGTGGCTCAGACACCGGGGAGCTGTTTTTT.

The chain links TRBV7-3 to TRBJ1-2; TRBD1 matches at 7 bases. J lost 6 bases, V lost 5 bases, and 6 bases had no gene match. The length of the CDR3 is 13 residues. The germline V gene has CDR1 SGHTA and CDR2 FQGTGA. CDR3 in amino acids: CASSRGHLDGYTF. The CDR3, as DNA: TGTGCCAGCAGCAGGGGGCATCTCGATGGCTACACCTTC.

The chain is built from TRBV19 and TRBJ2-5; TRBD1 is a possible D gene (5 bases). Germline CDR1 is LNHDA and CDR2 is SQIVND (reference sequence). Trimming stripped 1 base from V and 2 bases from J, with 5 bases between. This CDR3 contains 13 residues. CDR3 coding DNA: TGTGCCAGTAGTATAGGACAGCAAGAGACCCAGTACTTC. It translates to CASSIGQQETQYF.

This clone was observed once. V and J are TRBV30 and TRBJ2-5; 7 bases agree with TRBD1. CDR1 and CDR2 from the germline V gene are GTSNPN and SVGIG (reference sequence). Trimming at V came to 2 bases and at J to 1 base, leaving 4 bases not matched to a gene. The CDR3 covers 14 residues. DNA for the CDR3: TGTGCCTGGAGTACTGGGACAGCCCAAGAGACCCAGTACTTC. Its translation is CAWSTGTAQETQYF.

The chain couples TRBV18 to TRBJ1-1, with D hard to call. Trimming cost V 3 bases and J 4 bases, with 12 bases left between them. There are 14 residues in the CDR3. The germline V gene has CDR1 KGHSH and CDR2 LQKENI. CDR3: CASSPQGTSTEAFF. The CDR3 coding sequence is TGTGCCAGCTCACCTCAAGGTACGAGCACTGAAGCTTTCTTT.

The chain links TRBV28 to TRBJ1-5; TRBD1 is a possible D gene (6 bases). Germline CDR1 MDHEN, CDR2 SYDVKM. V was cut by 8 bases and J by 6 bases, with 20 bases left in between. The CDR3 runs 15 residues. DNA of the CDR3: TGTGCCAGCGGATTACTAGGGGGAGGGGGTCAGCCCCAGCATTTT. It yields the protein CASGLLGGGGQPQHF.

The genes are TRBV5-1 and TRBJ2-5, with 13 bases identical to TRBD2. Germline V gene sequence: CDR1 SGHRS, CDR2 YFSETQ. The CDR3 extends over 15 amino acids. Losses at the gene ends were 2 bases for V and 3 bases for J; bases not matched to a gene: 1. CDR3 nucleotides: TGCGCCAGCAGCTTCGGGACTAGCGGGGAAGAGACCCAGTACTTC. Its protein is CASSFGTSGEETQYF.

The rearrangement uses TRBV4-3 and TRBJ1-1; 7 nucleotides agree with TRBD1. Germline CDR1 is LGHNA and CDR2 is YSLEER. The CDR3 totals 14 residues. J was trimmed by 0 bases and V by 4 bases; bases with no gene match: 2. CDR3 DNA sequence: TGCGCCAGCAGCCCCGGGACAGTGAACACTGAAGCTTTCTTT. Protein: CASSPGTVNTEAFF.

The chain is built from TRBV5-1 and TRBJ2-7; D is possibly TRBD1 (5 bases). With 1 base removed from V and 3 bases from J, the gap between germline ends came to 8 bases. Per the germline V gene, CDR1 is SGHRS and CDR2 is YFSETQ. The CDR3 runs to 13 residues. The CDR3, as DNA: TGCGCCAGCAGCTTGCAGGACAACTACGAGCAGTACTTC. It codes for CASSLQDNYEQYF.

This clone was counted many times. This rearrangement joins TRBV5-4 to TRBJ2-7, with TRBD2 matching 9 bases. The junction had 15 bases not matched to a gene; V was cut back by 4 bases and J by 4 bases. This CDR3 comprises 17 residues. The germline gives CDR1 SGHNT, CDR2 YYREEE (reference sequence). The CDR3 bases are TGTGCCAGCAGCCTCGGGACTAGCTCCAGCGGCGGGTACGAGCAGTACTTC. Translation gives CASSLGTSSSGGYEQYF.

V usage is TRBV30 and J usage is TRBJ1-2; D remains ambiguous. The CDR3 sequence is 13 residues long. The V end lost 1 base, the J end lost 4 bases, and 10 bases lay between the germline ends. CDR1 and CDR2 (germline): GTSNPN, SVGIG (reference sequence). The CDR3: CAWSAGPPYGYTF. The CDR3 DNA reads TGTGCCTGGAGTGCCGGACCCCCCTATGGCTACACCTTC.

This chain connects TRBV14 to TRBJ2-5, with unresolved D. Trimming took off 2 bases at V and 4 bases at J, with 2 bases between the two ends. CDR3 size: 11 residues. In germline, CDR1 is SGHDN, CDR2 FVKESK. The CDR3 DNA is TGTGCCAGCAGCCAATCAGAGACCCAGTACTTC. Its translation is CASSQSETQYF.

The chain has TRBV30 and TRBJ1-4; D remains unclear. The V end was cut by 3 bases, the J end by 2 bases, with 13 bases between. The CDR3 contains 15 residues. Per germline, CDR1 GTSNPN and CDR2 SVGIG (reference sequence). CDR3 sequence: CAWRRELGTNEKLFF. The CDR3 region has the DNA TGTGCCTGGAGAAGAGAACTTGGGACTAATGAAAAACTGTTTTTT.

The chain joins TRBV28 to TRBJ2-7; 9 positions agree with TRBD1. The CDR3 is 14 residues long. Germline values: CDR1 MDHEN, CDR2 SYDVKM. With V trimmed by 4 bases and J by 4 bases, 5 bases remained unmatched. Written as DNA, the CDR3 is TGTGCCAGCAGTTCCACAGGGGGCAGGTACGAGCAGTACTTC. Protein product: CASSSTGGRYEQYF.

CDR3 residues: CASSLGTGMNTGELFF. The CDR3 DNA reads as TGTGCCAGCAGTTTAGGGACAGGAATGAACACCGGGGAGCTGTTTTTT. The V and J genes are TRBV27 and TRBJ2-2; TRBD1 aligns across 8 bases. Germline values: CDR1 MNHEY, CDR2 SMNVEV (reference sequence). The CDR3 is made up of 16 amino acids. After removal of 2 bases from V and 1 base from J, the junction contained 3 bases not matched to a gene.

The rearrangement uses TRBV10-2 and TRBJ2-1; 9 bases agree with TRBD2. The CDR3 runs to 16 residues. Germline V gene lookup returns CDR1 WSHSY and CDR2 SAAADI. Trimming at V came to 6 bases and at J to 4 bases, leaving 10 bases not matched to a gene. The CDR3 here is CASSERGLAFYNEQFF. CDR3 nucleotide sequence: TGCGCCAGCAGCGAAAGGGGACTAGCATTTTACAATGAGCAGTTCTTC.

The CDR3 DNA follows: TGTGCCAGCAGCCCCGCGGGGCAGGACACCGGGGAGCTGTTTTTT. As protein: CASSPAGQDTGELFF. The chain is built from TRBV7-8 and TRBJ2-2; a possible D gene is TRBD2 (6 bases). Looked up from germline, CDR1 is SGHVS and CDR2 is FQNEAQ. V dropped 5 bases and J dropped 3 bases, with 13 bases sitting between them. This CDR3 comprises 15 residues.

CDR3 coding DNA: TGTGCCAGCAGCTCTTGGGGGACAGGGGAAACTGAAGCTTTCTTT. This translates into CASSSWGTGETEAFF. This rearrangement joins TRBV6-5 to TRBJ1-1, with 10 bases aligning to TRBD1. The V gene's germline CDR1 is MNHEY and CDR2 SVGAGI. The CDR3 has 15 residues. J gave up 5 bases and V 6 bases, and 9 bases lay outside the gene matches.

This clone has only one observation. This chain connects TRBV28 to TRBJ2-1; 7 nucleotides agree with TRBD2. The CDR3 has 15 residues. CDR1 and CDR2 from the germline V gene are MDHEN and SYDVKM. Trimming removed 6 bases from V and 4 bases from J; junction bases left unmatched: 9. The CDR3 DNA is TGTGCCAGCAGGCCTAGCGGTTCATATTACAATGAGCAGTTCTTC. The encoded protein is CASRPSGSYYNEQFF.

This clone has more than one count but fewer than ten. V is TRBV5-6 and J is TRBJ2-1; a possible D gene is TRBD1 (5 bases). V gave up 0 bases and J gave up 8 bases, with 18 bases separating them. The germline gives CDR1 SGHDT, CDR2 YYEEEE. The CDR3 extends over 16 amino acids. CDR3 nucleotide sequence: TGTGCCAGCAGCTTGGGCGACAGTCTCCGTGGTTATGAGCAGTTCTTC. Amino acids: CASSLGDSLRGYEQFF.